These 26 T cell receptor beta chains were sequenced from one sample in a study of T-cell reconstitution after alpha-beta-depleted transplantation in children. Preparation of the TCRbeta library involved a method that used unique molecular identifiers. TCRdb itself ran the PCR reads through MiXCR, one entry per CDR3 protein. The sample yields some 220,000 distinct CDR3 sequences, 9.5% to 13% seen once. The starting material was PBMCs, obtained before TCRalphabeta/CD19-depleted stem cell transplant. These receptors all stem from a child under two years old with acute myeloid leukemia, due to receive a stem cell transplant.

Of note for this clonotype: A single base separates this from a much larger clone, so it may be a read error. Since no conserved phenylalanine or tryptophan closes the CDR3, a read error is the likely cause. This rearrangement joins TRBV11-2 to TRBJ2-7; D is ambiguous. The CDR3 spans 14 residues. Trimming stripped 1 base from V and 2 bases from J, with 9 bases between. Germline V CDR1 and CDR2: SGHAT, FQNNGV. The CDR3 reads CASSLAQKTYEQYY. The CDR3 nucleotides read TGTGCCAGCAGCTTAGCACAGAAGACCTACGAGCAGTACTAC.

The chain is built from TRBV10-3 and TRBJ2-6; 8 positions match TRBD1. The CDR3 spans 15 residues. V was pared by 7 bases and J by 0 bases, with 2 bases of the junction left unmatched. Germline CDR1 reads ENHRY; CDR2 reads SYGVKD. DNA of the CDR3: TGTGCCATCAATGGACAGGGCTCTGGGGCCAACGTCCTGACTTTC. Translation gives CAINGQGSGANVLTF.

This clonotype has ten or more counts. The chain is built from TRBV5-5 and TRBJ2-3, with 7 bases lining up with TRBD2. The length of the CDR3 is 15 residues. Trimming took 4 bases from V and 0 from J; bases not matched to a gene: 5. Per the germline V gene, CDR1 is SGHKS and CDR2 is YYEKEE (reference sequence). CDR3 sequence: CASSPPRGSTDTQYF. The CDR3 region has the DNA TGTGCCAGCAGCCCCCCGCGGGGGAGCACAGATACGCAGTATTTT.

This clonotype showed up many times. The gene calls are TRBV7-8 and TRBJ1-1, with D perhaps TRBD1 (5 bases). Deletions cut 5 bases from V and 5 bases from J, with 18 bases between. Germline V lookup: CDR1 SGHVS, CDR2 FQNEAQ. The CDR3 loop spans 15 amino acids. The CDR3 DNA follows: TGTGCCAGCAGCCTAGGCCCAGACAGATGGACTGAAGCTTTCTTT. This sequence encodes CASSLGPDRWTEAFF.

This clonotype came up many times. CDR3 protein: CASSQVTGGSMNTEAFF. In DNA form, the CDR3 reads TGTGCCAGCAGCCAAGTTACAGGGGGCTCAATGAACACTGAAGCTTTCTTT. The J gene is TRBJ1-1, the V gene TRBV4-2; 9 positions agree with TRBD1. Trimming took 1 base from V and 0 from J; bases not matched to a gene: 6. Germline CDR1 and CDR2: LGHNA and YNFKEQ. CDR3 length: 17 residues.

With respect to this clonotype: Just one base apart from a much larger clone, this may be a read error. The CDR3 end shows no conserved phenylalanine or tryptophan, and so a read error is likely. The chain links TRBV27 to TRBJ2-1; 10 nucleotides line up with TRBD2. J gave up 4 bases and V 8 bases, and 5 bases lay outside the gene matches. The CDR3 is 14 residues long. The V gene's germline CDR1 is MNHEY and CDR2 SMNVEV (reference sequence). CDR3 residues: CASQLAGKYNEQFL. CDR3 sequence (DNA): TGTGCCAGCCAACTAGCGGGAAAGTACAATGAGCAGTTCTTA.

This clonotype was counted at least ten times. The chain is built from TRBV11-2 and TRBJ2-7; D not certain. Germline-derived CDR1 and CDR2 are SGHAT and FQNNGV. CDR3 length: 15 residues. V was clipped by 5 bases and J by 0 bases, with 14 bases between them. CDR3 in amino acids: CASSPRPGPSYEQYF. The CDR3, as DNA: TGTGCCAGCAGCCCCCGGCCCGGGCCCTCCTACGAGCAGTACTTC.

This clonotype was seen repeatedly, ten times or more. The rearrangement uses TRBV6-6 and TRBJ1-5; D not resolved. In germline, CDR1 is MNHNY, CDR2 SVGAGI (reference sequence). V dropped 6 bases and J dropped 5 bases, with 11 bases sitting between them. The CDR3 loop spans 13 amino acids. The CDR3 region has the DNA TGTGCCAGCAGCTTAACAAGGGATCAGCCCCAGCATTTT. It codes for CASSLTRDQPQHF.

This clonotype was counted many times. An end of the junction differs from the germline gene, which may be a read error. This chain links TRBV5-1 with TRBJ1-1; D is undetermined. There are 13 residues in the CDR3. Germline V gene data show CDR1 as SGHRS and CDR2 as YFSETQ. DNA of the CDR3: TGCGCCATCAGCTTGGACGGTAACACTGAAGCTTTCTTT. This encodes CAISLDGNTEAFF.

This clonotype was counted many times. The chain joins TRBV3-1 to TRBJ2-7, with 7 bases lining up with TRBD2. The CDR3 loop spans 14 amino acids. CDR1 is LGHDT and CDR2 is YNNKEL in the germline V gene (reference sequence). The trim removed 7 bases at V and 4 bases at J, leaving 10 bases unmatched. DNA for the CDR3: TGTGCCAGCACCTCCCGAGCGGGGTTTTACGAGCAGTACTTC. This translates into CASTSRAGFYEQYF.

Turning to this clonotype: A clone one base away is much larger, so this may be a read error. This likely comes from a read error, as the CDR3 has no conserved phenylalanine or tryptophan at its end. The chain combines TRBV20-1 with TRBJ2-4, with TRBD2 matching 10 bases. CDR3 length: 17 residues. V lost 8 bases and J lost 1; bases outside the gene matches: 14. Germline V CDR1 and CDR2: DFQATT, SNEGSKA (reference sequence). For the CDR3, the DNA is TGCAGTCCCCGTGACGAGCGGGGGGGCAAGGCCAAAAACATTCAGTACCTC. This sequence encodes CSPRDERGGKAKNIQYL.

This clonotype has at least ten counts. CDR3 loop: CASSSSPDTQYF. For the CDR3, the DNA is TGTGCCAGCAGCTCAAGCCCAGATACGCAGTATTTT. The chain employs TRBV11-2 and TRBJ2-3; no reliable D call. Trimming left V 4 bases short and J 4 bases short, with 6 bases between. The CDR3 spans 12 residues. Germline V gives CDR1 SGHAT, CDR2 FQNNGV.

At least ten counts were recorded for this clonotype. The rearrangement links TRBV20-1 to TRBJ2-6, with D unresolved. There are 14 residues in the CDR3. Trimming removed 6 bases at V and 4 bases at J, with 13 bases between. The germline V gene has CDR1 DFQATT and CDR2 SNEGSKA (reference sequence). CDR3 protein: CSATPGTGANVLTF. CDR3 sequence (DNA): TGCAGTGCGACCCCAGGTACCGGGGCCAACGTCCTGACTTTC.

In its sample, this clonotype was seen many times. This chain links TRBV7-8 with TRBJ2-7, with TRBD2 matching over 10 bases. The V and J ends lost 2 bases and 7 bases, in that order; junction bases with no gene match: 17. This CDR3 contains 18 residues. Germline lookup yields CDR1 SGHVS and CDR2 FQNEAQ. DNA of the CDR3: TGTGCCAGCAGCTTATCATTCGGGGCTAGCGGGAGATGGGGGGAGCAGTACTTC. This codes for CASSLSFGASGRWGEQYF.

The table lists this clonotype with many counts. The J gene is TRBJ2-7, the V gene TRBV12-3 or TRBV12-4; D might be TRBD1 or TRBD2, each matching 5 bases. With 5 bases removed from V and 3 bases from J, the gap between germline ends came to 14 bases. This CDR3 is built from 14 residues. CDR3 in DNA: TGTGCCAGCAGTCCCCGGGGACCCTTCTACGAGCAGTACTTC. It encodes CASSPRGPFYEQYF.

This clonotype was detected only a few times. The chain links TRBV4-1 to TRBJ1-5, with D unresolved. Germline values: CDR1 MGHRA, CDR2 YSYEKL. Trimming removed 0 bases at V and 3 bases at J, with 12 bases between. The CDR3 spans 16 residues. CDR3 sequence (DNA): TGCGCCAGCAGCCAAGATTCCGGAGGGCTCAATCAGCCCCAGCATTTT. Its protein is CASSQDSGGLNQPQHF.

This clonotype has more than one count but fewer than ten. V usage is TRBV11-1 and J usage is TRBJ1-1, with D unclear. From germline, CDR1 is SGHAT and CDR2 FQDESV (reference sequence). The CDR3 consists of 12 residues. V shed 5 bases and J shed 3 bases, with 7 bases lying between them. CDR3 region: CASSRTDTEAFF. The CDR3 DNA sequence: TGTGCCAGCAGCCGAACCGACACTGAAGCTTTCTTT.

This clonotype was seen ten or more times. V usage is TRBV5-1 and J usage is TRBJ1-5; D is perhaps TRBD1 (5 bases). Germline V gives CDR1 SGHRS, CDR2 YFSETQ. V was pared by 4 bases and J by 5 bases, with 13 bases between. The CDR3 runs 14 residues. The CDR3 spells CASSPGGGDQPQHF. CDR3 in DNA: TGCGCCAGCAGCCCCGGTGGGGGGGATCAGCCCCAGCATTTT.

The chain employs TRBV2 and TRBJ2-1, with TRBD2 matching over 8 bases. V gave up 8 bases and J gave up 4 bases; unmatched junction bases: 10. From germline, CDR1 is SNHLY and CDR2 FYNNEI. The CDR3 runs to 15 residues. This chain's CDR3 is CASGTGSGTYNEQFF. The CDR3 nucleotides are TGTGCCAGCGGTACGGGTAGCGGGACGTACAATGAGCAGTTCTTC.

The chain combines TRBV7-6 with TRBJ2-2, with 11 bases matching TRBD2. V lost 5 bases and J lost 1; bases outside the gene matches: 3. This CDR3 is 16 amino acids long. In germline, CDR1 is SGHVS, CDR2 FNYEAQ. CDR3 residues: CASSVTSGGNTGELFF. CDR3 DNA: TGTGCCAGCAGCGTAACTAGCGGGGGGAACACCGGGGAGCTGTTTTTT. Variable domain in full (rest from reference TRBV7-6 and TRBJ2-2): GAGVSQSPRYKVTKRGQDVALRCDPISGHVSLYWYRQALGQGPEFLTYFNYEAQQDKSGLPNDRFSAERPEGSISTLTIQRTEQRDSAMYRCASSVTSGGNTGELFFGEGSRLTVL.

This clonotype was counted only a few times. The chain links TRBV3-1 to TRBJ2-1; no firm D call. Trimming stripped 4 bases from V and 6 bases from J, with 7 bases between. The CDR3 loop spans 12 amino acids. Germline V CDR1 and CDR2: LGHDT, YNNKEL (reference sequence). The DNA for the CDR3 is TGTGCCAGCAGCCGCATCATCAATGAGCAGTTCTTC. As protein: CASSRIINEQFF.

This clonotype was counted many times. This chain links TRBV5-6 with TRBJ2-7; D unresolved. V was clipped by 0 bases and J by 2 bases, with 6 bases between them. Per the germline V gene, CDR1 is SGHDT and CDR2 is YYEEEE. The CDR3 length is 13 residues. The DNA of the CDR3 is TGTGCCAGCAGCTTGGTCAGGACCTACGAGCAGTACTTC. Residues: CASSLVRTYEQYF.

This clonotype has a count of ten or more. The chain couples TRBV6-5 to TRBJ1-4, with D unclear. The V gene's germline CDR1 is MNHEY and CDR2 SVGAGI. CDR3 length: 15 amino acids. The ends were cut back, 0 bases at V and 7 bases at J, with 12 bases in the middle. In DNA form, the CDR3 reads TGTGCCAGCAGTTACTCGAATTCGGCAGGTGAAAAACTGTTTTTT. Translation gives CASSYSNSAGEKLFF.

This clonotype occurred many times. J is TRBJ1-1 and V is TRBV3-1; D unclear. Germline V gene sequence: CDR1 LGHDT, CDR2 YNNKEL (reference sequence). The CDR3 runs 13 residues. The germline V and J ends were trimmed by 1 base and 3 bases, with 6 bases remaining between them. The chain's CDR3 is CASSQGAHTEAFF. Written as DNA, the CDR3 is TGTGCCAGCAGCCAAGGGGCGCACACTGAAGCTTTCTTT.

The chain uses TRBV23-1 and TRBJ1-5; TRBD1 aligns across 7 bases. TRBV23-1 is an ORF; its function is uncertain. V lost 6 bases, J lost 7 bases, and 6 bases stayed unmatched. This CDR3 has 13 amino acids. CDR3 in amino acids: CASRQGTSQPQHF. The DNA for the CDR3 is TGCGCCAGCAGACAGGGGACGTCCCAGCCCCAGCATTTT.

This clonotype showed up just a few times. V usage is TRBV27 and J usage is TRBJ1-5, with unresolved D. V gave up 5 bases and J gave up 5 bases, with 7 bases separating them. Germline CDR1 is MNHEY and CDR2 is SMNVEV (reference sequence). The CDR3 length is 12 residues. The CDR3: CASSAPYQPQHF. The CDR3 DNA reads TGTGCCAGCAGTGCTCCGTATCAGCCCCAGCATTTT.